This TCR beta chain was captured in a study of CD8 T cells in ankylosing spondylitis. This clonotype appeared a few times. Antigen specificity is unknown. Study-wide results and limits: A motif of 7 or 8 highly homologous TCR beta variants was seen as apparently characteristic of ankylosing spondylitis blood. Disease-linked clones reportedly concentrated significantly in matched ankylosing spondylitis synovial fluid.

CDR3 length equals 15 residues. Trimming took 5 bases from V and 0 from J, leaving 11 bases between them. Germline CDR1 and CDR2: LNHDA and SQIVND (reference sequence). The TCR beta libraries were generated through quantitative 5'-RACE incorporating molecular barcodes. MiXCR, run by TCRdb on the 5' RACE reads, gives a single entry per CDR3 protein. The table has roughly 250,000 distinct CDR3 sequences, around 9.2% seen once; the top ten hold under 7.5%. The chain couples TRBV19 to TRBJ1-5; a possible D gene is TRBD1 (6 bases). The sequenced material came from blood, either unsorted or a sorted T cell fraction (not recorded which). The TCR was taken from a male donor with ankylosing spondylitis or in good health (not recorded which). CDR3 sequence (DNA): TGTGCCAGTAGTCTAAACAGGGATAGCAATCAGCCCCAGCATTTT. This sequence encodes CASSLNRDSNQPQHF.